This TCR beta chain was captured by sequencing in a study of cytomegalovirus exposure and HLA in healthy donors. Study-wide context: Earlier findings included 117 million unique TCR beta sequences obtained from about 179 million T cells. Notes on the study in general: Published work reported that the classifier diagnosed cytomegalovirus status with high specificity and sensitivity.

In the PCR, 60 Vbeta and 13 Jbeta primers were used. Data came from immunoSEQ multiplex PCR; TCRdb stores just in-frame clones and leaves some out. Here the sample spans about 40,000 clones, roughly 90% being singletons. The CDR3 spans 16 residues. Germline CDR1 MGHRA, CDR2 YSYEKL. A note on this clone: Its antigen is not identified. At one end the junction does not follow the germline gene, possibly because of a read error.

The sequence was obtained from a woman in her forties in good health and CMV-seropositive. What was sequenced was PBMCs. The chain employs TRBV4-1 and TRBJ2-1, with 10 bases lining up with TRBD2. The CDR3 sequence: CASSKDISGGYNEQFF. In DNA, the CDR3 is TGCGCCAGCAGCAAAGATATTAGCGGGGGGTACAATGAGCAGTTCTTC.